These T cell receptor beta chains were read from a single sample in a study of blood T cell repertoires in COVID-19. Sequencing used immunoSEQ multiplex PCR; TCRdb keeps in-frame clones, though not all of them. This repertoire shows over 90,000 clones, about 87% found once; its top ten account for approximately 20%. The material sequenced was peripheral blood. The receptors derive from a human donor in a cohort sampled during active COVID-19. CDR3s leave out the opening cysteine and the closing phenylalanine or tryptophan. The order of the fields is clone size, CDR3 length, V gene, CDR3 protein. Rows give clone size only sometimes, using once, few, many, or a class for an expanded clone.

NA,13,TRBV6-6,ASSYSIGGNQPQH
NA,12,TRBV4-1,ASSRGQGPYEQY
once,11,TRBV29-1,SERLAGQETQY
NA,16,TRBV4-2,ASSQDSIGGANTGELF
NA,14,TRBV21-1,ASSETTSGSSNTQY
NA,11,TRBV12-3/TRBV12-4,ASSWEMNTEAF
once,13,TRBV11-2,ASSLVTGRDYEQY
NA,11,TRBV3-1/TRBV3-2,ASALAGSYEQY
NA,13,TRBV29-1,SVGLAGALTDTQY
NA,14,TRBV6-6,ASRPRAGSSYNEQF
NA,14,TRBV7-6,ASSLAEGAFDNEQF
few,15,TRBV9,ASSVIAGGPDTGELF
NA,13,TRBV3-1/TRBV3-2,ASSQDMSGPYEQY
once,13,TRBV10-3,AISESSGPYNEQF
NA,12,TRBV7-2,ASSTQGSNQPQH
few,15,TRBV5-6,ASSPGALRGTNEKLF
NA,13,TRBV9,ASSVGGASTDTQY
once,13,TRBV9,ASSVLGRGETEAF
NA,14,TRBV6-2/TRBV6-3,ASSRGTSGSYNEQF
few,11,TRBV2,ASSQGFNYGYT
NA,12,TRBV6-6,ASITGQTNEKLF
few,15,TRBV4-1,ASSLRTSGSSYNEQF
few,18,TRBV4-1,ASSQNILPLAGRGTDTQY
NA,14,TRBV5-8,ASSRKRAGRDSPLH
NA,13,TRBV11-2,ASSSFGTGRETQY
NA,12,TRBV27,ASSFSGQIYEQY
NA,14,TRBV6-2/TRBV6-3,ASSSSSGSNTGELF
NA,14,TRBV4-2,ASSQDTGQGVYEQY
once,15,TRBV19,ASSTYSSRQPNYGYT
NA,14,TRBV4-1,ASSQPEQAINYGYT
NA,14,TRBV2,ASRTGTAVAKNIQY
few,13,TRBV10-3,AISGPTGRTDTQY
NA,11,TRBV3-1/TRBV3-2,ASQQGYQETQY
NA,15,TRBV7-9,ASSAGGAGANTGELF
NA,16,TRBV5-4,ASGVRTSGGGYQETQY
NA,13,TRBV6-5,ASRDGTGGSETQY
NA,13,TRBV3-1/TRBV3-2,ASTKLRGRMETQY
NA,16,TRBV4-1,ASSRTSGSPRTTDTQY
once,13,TRBV5-6,ASSILGGRVREQY
NA,9,TRBV6-6,ASSYGAEQF
NA,10,TRBV29-1,SVAGQLYGYT
NA,13,TRBV6-5,ASSTVGAGANVLT
NA,9,TRBV11-2,ASSLASTQY
NA,12,TRBV11-2,ASSQLLPGETQY
NA,14,TRBV9,ASSRSGRRGNSPLH